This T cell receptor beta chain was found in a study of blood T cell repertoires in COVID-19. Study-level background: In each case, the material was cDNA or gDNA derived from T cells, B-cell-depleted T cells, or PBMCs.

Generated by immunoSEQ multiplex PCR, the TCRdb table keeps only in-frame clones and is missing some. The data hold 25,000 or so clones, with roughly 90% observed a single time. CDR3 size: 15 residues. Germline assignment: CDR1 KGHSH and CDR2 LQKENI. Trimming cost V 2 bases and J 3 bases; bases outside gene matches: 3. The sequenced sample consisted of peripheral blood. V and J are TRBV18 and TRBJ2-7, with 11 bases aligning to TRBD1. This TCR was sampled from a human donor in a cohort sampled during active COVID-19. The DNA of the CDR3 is TGTGCCAGCTCACCAGCCGGGACAGGGGGCTACGAGCAGTACTTC. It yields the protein CASSPAGTGGYEQYF.